This record covers a single TCR beta chain. Its antigen is currently unknown. The data are from a study of beta chain features in type 1 diabetes. Investigators reverse transcribed all isolated RNA, so they sequenced expressed TCRB transcripts. TCRdb's copy holds only in-frame clones and misses some; the assay was immunoSEQ multiplex PCR. Found here are more than 300,000 clones, roughly 8% of them singletons; the top ten hold more than 0.4%. This CDR3 has 14 residues. Germline V gene sequence: CDR1 SGHTA, CDR2 FQGNSA. Losses at the gene ends were 6 bases for V and 9 bases for J; bases not matched to a gene: 11. Study findings and constraints: PCR might show a preference for shorter templates, equally across patients and controls.

The TCR was taken from a woman younger than 35 in good health. Input material: central memory CD4+ T cells from blood. The J gene is TRBJ2-4, the V gene TRBV7-2, with TRBD1 matching 7 bases. DNA of the CDR3: TGTGCCAGCAGTGTGGCCAGGCCAGGGGGCATTCAGTACTTC. The encoded protein is CASSVARPGGIQYF. Combining the CDR3 with reference TRBV7-2 and TRBJ2-4 gives the whole variable domain GAGVSQSPSNKVTEKGKDVELRCDPISGHTALYWYRQSLGQGLEFLIYFQGNSAPDKSGLPSDRFSAERTGGSVSTLTIQRTQQEDSAVYLCASSVARPGGIQYFGAGTRLSVL.